A selection of T cell receptor beta chains follows, all from one sample in a study of shared clonotypes between healthy human individuals. Clones were sequenced by immunoSEQ multiplex PCR, and TCRdb holds only the in-frame ones, with some missing. This table holds over 2 million clones, about nine tenths found once. The sample was naive CD4+ T cells from PBMCs. Receptor source: a man between 18 and 29 years old in good health. Some clones in this sample may be carry-over from other donors' samples. CDR3s include the opening cysteine and the closing phenylalanine or tryptophan. The order of the fields is D gene, V gene, J gene, clone size, CDR3 protein, CDR3 DNA. D genes are given only for firm matches. The size of a clone is reported for some rows only, either as once, few or many, or as a class for expanded clones.

D gene: TRBD1
V gene: TRBV28
J gene: TRBJ1-3
clone size: -
CDR3 protein: CASSFGGDRGDSGNTIYF
CDR3 DNA: TGTGCCAGCAGCTTCGGAGGGGACAGGGGAGATTCGGGAAACACCATATATTTT

D gene: -
V gene: TRBV10-1
J gene: TRBJ2-3
clone size: -
CDR3 protein: CARMGTDTQYF
CDR3 DNA: TGCGCCAGGATGGGTACAGATACGCAGTATTTT

D gene: -
V gene: TRBV7-8
J gene: TRBJ1-2
clone size: -
CDR3 protein: CASSLERRTHGYTF
CDR3 DNA: TGTGCCAGCAGCTTAGAGAGACGTACGCATGGCTACACCTTC

D gene: -
V gene: TRBV4-2
J gene: TRBJ2-1
clone size: -
CDR3 protein: CASSQGFTGSYNEQFF
CDR3 DNA: TGTGCCAGCAGCCAAGGATTTACTGGCTCCTACAATGAGCAGTTCTTC

D gene: -
V gene: TRBV18
J gene: TRBJ2-2
clone size: -
CDR3 protein: CASSPQDTTGELFF
CDR3 DNA: TGTGCCAGCTCACCACAGGACACGACCGGGGAGCTGTTTTTT

D gene: -
V gene: TRBV27
J gene: TRBJ1-4
clone size: -
CDR3 protein: CASSVRTLGEKLFF
CDR3 DNA: TGTGCCAGCAGCGTGCGGACCCTGGGCGAAAAACTGTTTTTT

D gene: -
V gene: TRBV7-2
J gene: TRBJ2-6
clone size: -
CDR3 protein: CASSPSSGANVLTF
CDR3 DNA: TGTGCCAGCAGCCCGTCCTCTGGGGCCAACGTCCTGACTTTC

D gene: TRBD2
V gene: TRBV11-3
J gene: TRBJ2-7
clone size: -
CDR3 protein: CASSFGAGGLYEQYF
CDR3 DNA: TGTGCCAGCAGCTTTGGGGCGGGAGGGCTTTACGAGCAGTACTTC

D gene: -
V gene: TRBV4-1
J gene: TRBJ2-1
clone size: -
CDR3 protein: CASSQGKVGEQFF
CDR3 DNA: TGCGCCAGCAGCCAGGGGAAGGTTGGCGAGCAGTTCTTC

D gene: TRBD1
V gene: TRBV28
J gene: TRBJ2-2
clone size: -
CDR3 protein: CASRGRGNTGELFF
CDR3 DNA: TGTGCAAGCAGGGGGAGAGGAAACACCGGGGAGCTGTTTTTT

D gene: -
V gene: TRBV11-3
J gene: TRBJ2-1
clone size: -
CDR3 protein: CASSSENNEQFF
CDR3 DNA: TGTGCCAGCAGCTCGGAAAACAATGAGCAGTTCTTC

D gene: TRBD1
V gene: TRBV5-1
J gene: TRBJ1-1
clone size: -
CDR3 protein: CASSPGGGGTEAFF
CDR3 DNA: TGCGCCAGCAGCCCAGGGGGCGGCGGCACTGAAGCTTTCTTT

D gene: -
V gene: TRBV5-4
J gene: TRBJ2-7
clone size: -
CDR3 protein: CASSSHGAWDEQYF
CDR3 DNA: TGTGCCAGCAGCTCCCACGGGGCTTGGGACGAGCAGTACTTC

D gene: TRBD1
V gene: TRBV15
J gene: TRBJ2-7
clone size: -
CDR3 protein: CATSRDPRDSLYEQYF
CDR3 DNA: TGTGCCACCAGCAGAGATCCCCGGGACAGCCTCTACGAGCAGTACTTC

D gene: -
V gene: TRBV2
J gene: TRBJ1-1
clone size: -
CDR3 protein: CASSEVETEAFF
CDR3 DNA: TGTGCCAGCAGTGAGGTCGAAACTGAAGCTTTCTTT

D gene: TRBD2
V gene: TRBV13
J gene: TRBJ2-7
clone size: -
CDR3 protein: CASSLEASGRPLEQYF
CDR3 DNA: TGTGCCAGCAGCTTAGAGGCTAGCGGGCGTCCTCTGGAGCAGTACTTC

D gene: -
V gene: TRBV4-1
J gene: TRBJ1-2
clone size: -
CDR3 protein: CASSSAGGAYGYTF
CDR3 DNA: TGCGCCAGCAGCTCCGCCGGGGGGGCCTATGGCTACACCTTC

D gene: -
V gene: TRBV7-6
J gene: TRBJ2-3
clone size: -
CDR3 protein: CASSLGGPITDTQYF
CDR3 DNA: TGTGCCAGCAGCTTAGGGGGCCCGATCACAGATACGCAGTATTTT

D gene: -
V gene: TRBV19
J gene: TRBJ2-4
clone size: once
CDR3 protein: CASSTSHDSIQYF
CDR3 DNA: TGTGCCAGTAGTACGAGTCACGACTCCATTCAGTACTTC

D gene: -
V gene: TRBV6-1
J gene: TRBJ2-3
clone size: -
CDR3 protein: CASSELVLQTDTQYF
CDR3 DNA: TGTGCCAGCAGTGAACTGGTGCTCCAGACTGATACGCAGTATTTT

D gene: TRBD2
V gene: TRBV5-4
J gene: TRBJ2-1
clone size: -
CDR3 protein: CASSPGGLAGGKEQFF
CDR3 DNA: TGTGCCAGCAGCCCTGGGGGGTTAGCGGGAGGCAAGGAGCAGTTCTTC

D gene: TRBD2
V gene: TRBV11-3
J gene: TRBJ2-3
clone size: -
CDR3 protein: CASSLGLAGRADTQYF
CDR3 DNA: TGTGCCAGCAGCCTGGGACTAGCGGGACGGGCAGATACGCAGTATTTT

D gene: TRBD2
V gene: TRBV5-6
J gene: TRBJ2-1
clone size: -
CDR3 protein: CASSFGTINYNEQFF
CDR3 DNA: TGTGCCAGCAGCTTCGGGACTATCAACTACAATGAGCAGTTCTTC

D gene: TRBD2
V gene: TRBV28
J gene: TRBJ2-5
clone size: -
CDR3 protein: CASSLGLAGGGTQYF
CDR3 DNA: TGTGCCAGCAGTTTGGGACTAGCGGGAGGTGGGACCCAGTACTTC

D gene: -
V gene: TRBV2
J gene: TRBJ2-1
clone size: -
CDR3 protein: CASTRGGSYNEQFF
CDR3 DNA: TGTGCCAGCACCAGGGGGGGGTCCTACAATGAGCAGTTCTTC

D gene: -
V gene: TRBV7-9
J gene: TRBJ2-2
clone size: -
CDR3 protein: CASSSWRTGELFF
CDR3 DNA: TGTGCCAGCAGCTCGTGGCGCACCGGGGAGCTGTTTTTT

D gene: TRBD2
V gene: TRBV7-2
J gene: TRBJ2-1
clone size: -
CDR3 protein: CASSLAFEAGAHYNEQFF
CDR3 DNA: TGTGCCAGCAGCTTAGCTTTTGAGGCGGGAGCCCACTACAATGAGCAGTTCTTC

D gene: TRBD2
V gene: TRBV11-3
J gene: TRBJ2-3
clone size: -
CDR3 protein: CASSFSGESDTQYF
CDR3 DNA: TGTGCCAGCAGTTTTAGCGGGGAATCAGATACGCAGTATTTT

D gene: TRBD2
V gene: TRBV7-2
J gene: TRBJ2-1
clone size: -
CDR3 protein: CASSSQREEVEQFF
CDR3 DNA: TGTGCCAGCAGCTCTCAGCGGGAGGAGGTTGAGCAGTTCTTC

D gene: -
V gene: TRBV5-1
J gene: TRBJ2-1
clone size: -
CDR3 protein: CASSLQGPPYDEQFF
CDR3 DNA: TGCGCCAGCAGCTTGCAAGGACCTCCTTACGATGAGCAGTTCTTC

D gene: TRBD2
V gene: TRBV27
J gene: TRBJ2-2
clone size: -
CDR3 protein: CASSFQGRADTGTGELFF
CDR3 DNA: TGTGCCAGCAGTTTCCAAGGGAGGGCGGACACGGGCACCGGGGAGCTGTTTTTT

D gene: -
V gene: TRBV30
J gene: TRBJ2-3
clone size: -
CDR3 protein: CAWSVRDVDTQYF
CDR3 DNA: TGTGCCTGGAGTGTAAGGGATGTAGATACGCAGTATTTT

D gene: TRBD2
V gene: TRBV9
J gene: TRBJ2-1
clone size: -
CDR3 protein: CASSVGPAGLAGGNEQFF
CDR3 DNA: TGTGCCAGCAGCGTAGGCCCAGCAGGACTAGCGGGAGGAAATGAGCAGTTCTTC

D gene: -
V gene: TRBV28
J gene: TRBJ2-5
clone size: -
CDR3 protein: CASEPTLQSAQYF
CDR3 DNA: TGTGCCAGCGAGCCCACACTCCAATCTGCCCAGTACTTC

D gene: TRBD2
V gene: TRBV2
J gene: TRBJ2-1
clone size: -
CDR3 protein: CASTQASGGNEQFF
CDR3 DNA: TGTGCCAGCACTCAGGCTAGCGGGGGCAATGAGCAGTTCTTC

D gene: TRBD1
V gene: TRBV6-1
J gene: TRBJ1-2
clone size: -
CDR3 protein: CASNLPQGASGYTF
CDR3 DNA: TGTGCCAGCAACTTACCACAGGGGGCTAGTGGCTACACCTTC

D gene: -
V gene: TRBV28
J gene: TRBJ2-7
clone size: -
CDR3 protein: CASSTRLGSSYEQYF
CDR3 DNA: TGTGCCAGCAGCACCAGACTAGGGAGCTCCTACGAGCAGTACTTC

D gene: TRBD1
V gene: TRBV5-1
J gene: TRBJ2-2
clone size: -
CDR3 protein: CASSDRTGGFPTGELFF
CDR3 DNA: TGCGCCAGCAGCGACCGGACAGGGGGCTTTCCCACCGGGGAGCTGTTTTTT

D gene: -
V gene: TRBV7-9
J gene: TRBJ1-4
clone size: -
CDR3 protein: CASSLGARDNEKLFF
CDR3 DNA: TGTGCCAGCAGCTTGGGAGCTAGGGATAATGAAAAACTGTTTTTT

D gene: -
V gene: TRBV5-5
J gene: TRBJ1-2
clone size: -
CDR3 protein: CASSLSWGNYGYTF
CDR3 DNA: TGTGCCAGCAGCTTAAGTTGGGGAAACTATGGCTACACCTTC

D gene: -
V gene: TRBV7-3
J gene: TRBJ2-4
clone size: -
CDR3 protein: CASSLTFGGGNIQYF
CDR3 DNA: TGTGCCAGCAGCTTAACGTTTGGGGGAGGAAACATTCAGTACTTC

D gene: TRBD1
V gene: TRBV7-6
J gene: TRBJ2-7
clone size: -
CDR3 protein: CASSLAQGASYEQYF
CDR3 DNA: TGTGCCAGCAGCTTAGCACAGGGGGCCTCCTACGAGCAGTACTTC

D gene: -
V gene: TRBV14
J gene: TRBJ1-1
clone size: -
CDR3 protein: CASSQLSRDNTEAFF
CDR3 DNA: TGTGCCAGCAGCCAACTTAGCCGGGATAACACTGAAGCTTTCTTT

D gene: TRBD2
V gene: TRBV5-1
J gene: TRBJ2-7
clone size: -
CDR3 protein: CASSFRRGVAYEQYF
CDR3 DNA: TGCGCCAGCAGCTTTCGACGGGGGGTTGCCTACGAGCAGTACTTC

D gene: TRBD1
V gene: TRBV28
J gene: TRBJ2-7
clone size: -
CDR3 protein: CASTPPDRVPYEQYF
CDR3 DNA: TGTGCCAGCACCCCCCCCGACAGGGTCCCCTACGAGCAGTACTTC

D gene: -
V gene: TRBV18
J gene: TRBJ1-1
clone size: -
CDR3 protein: CASSPGTEAFF
CDR3 DNA: TGTGCCAGCTCACCTGGGACGGAAGCTTTCTTT

D gene: -
V gene: TRBV30
J gene: TRBJ2-7
clone size: -
CDR3 protein: CAWSLTSYEQYF
CDR3 DNA: TGTGCCTGGAGTCTGACATCCTACGAGCAGTACTTC